This TCR beta chain appears in the sequencing data of a study of blood T cell repertoires in COVID-19. Across the study: Acute and convalescent COVID-19 specimens originated in the United States, Italy and Spain. PBMCs, B-cell-depleted T cells, or T cells provided the cDNA or gDNA that made up the material.

Germline loops: CDR1 KGHDR, CDR2 SFDVKD. Trimming took off 0 bases at V and 3 bases at J, with 12 bases between the two ends. The CDR3 covers 16 residues. Assay used: immunoSEQ multiplex PCR; TCRdb lists only in-frame clones, some missing. The table records 180,000 or so clones, around 88% of them present only once. Material for sequencing was peripheral blood. This chain connects TRBV24-1 to TRBJ2-3; maybe TRBD2 (6 bases). The clonotype comes from a woman aged 25 to 39 with acute or convalescent COVID-19. Written as DNA, the CDR3 is TGTGCCACCAGTGATTTGGGGGCGGGGAGGACAGATACGCAGTATTTT. Amino acids: CATSDLGAGRTDTQYF.